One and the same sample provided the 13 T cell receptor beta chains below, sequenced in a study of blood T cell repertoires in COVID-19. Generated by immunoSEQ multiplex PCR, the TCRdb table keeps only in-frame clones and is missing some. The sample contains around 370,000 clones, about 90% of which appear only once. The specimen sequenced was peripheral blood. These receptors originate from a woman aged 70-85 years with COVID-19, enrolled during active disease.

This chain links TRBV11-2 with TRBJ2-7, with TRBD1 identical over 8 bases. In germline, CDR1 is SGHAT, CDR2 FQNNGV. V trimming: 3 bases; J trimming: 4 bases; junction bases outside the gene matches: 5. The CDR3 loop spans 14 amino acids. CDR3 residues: CASSFGRGPYEQYF. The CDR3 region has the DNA TGTGCCAGCAGCTTCGGCAGGGGGCCGTACGAGCAGTACTTC.

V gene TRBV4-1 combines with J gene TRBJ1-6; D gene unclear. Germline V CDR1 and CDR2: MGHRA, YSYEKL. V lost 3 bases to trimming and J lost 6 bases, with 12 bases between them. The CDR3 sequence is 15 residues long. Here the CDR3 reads CASSQREGSNSPLHF. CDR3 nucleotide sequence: TGCGCCAGCAGCCAGAGGGAAGGTAGTAATTCACCCCTCCACTTT.

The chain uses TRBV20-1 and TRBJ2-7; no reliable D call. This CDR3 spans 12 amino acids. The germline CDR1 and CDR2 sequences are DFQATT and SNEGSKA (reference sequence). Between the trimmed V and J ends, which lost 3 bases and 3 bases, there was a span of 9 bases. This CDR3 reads CSASTEHYEQYF. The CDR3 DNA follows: TGCAGTGCTAGTACAGAGCACTACGAGCAGTACTTC.

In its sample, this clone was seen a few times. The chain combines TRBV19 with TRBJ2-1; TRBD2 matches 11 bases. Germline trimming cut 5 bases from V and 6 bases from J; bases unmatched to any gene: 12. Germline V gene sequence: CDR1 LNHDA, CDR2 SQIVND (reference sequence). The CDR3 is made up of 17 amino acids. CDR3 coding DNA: TGTGCCAGTAGTTCCCTAGCGGGGGGCCTAGAAATCAATGAGCAGTTCTTC. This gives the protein CASSSLAGGLEINEQFF.

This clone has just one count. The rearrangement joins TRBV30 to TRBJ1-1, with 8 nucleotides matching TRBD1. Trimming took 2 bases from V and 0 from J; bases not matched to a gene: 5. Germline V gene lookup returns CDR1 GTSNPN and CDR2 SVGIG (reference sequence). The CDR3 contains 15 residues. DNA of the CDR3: TGTGCCTGGAGTTGGGGACAGGAGATGAACACTGAAGCTTTCTTT. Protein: CAWSWGQEMNTEAFF.

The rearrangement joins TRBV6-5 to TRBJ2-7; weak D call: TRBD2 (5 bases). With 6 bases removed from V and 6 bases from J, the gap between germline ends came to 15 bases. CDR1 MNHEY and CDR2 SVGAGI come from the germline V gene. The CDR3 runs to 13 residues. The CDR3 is CASSSRKEAEQYF. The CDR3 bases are TGTGCCAGCAGCTCAAGGAAGGAGGCCGAGCAGTACTTC.

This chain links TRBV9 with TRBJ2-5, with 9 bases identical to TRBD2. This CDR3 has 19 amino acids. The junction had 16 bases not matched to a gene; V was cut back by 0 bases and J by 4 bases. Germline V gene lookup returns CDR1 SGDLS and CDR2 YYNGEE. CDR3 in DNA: TGTGCCAGCAGCGTAGAAGCCCTGGCGGGGGGGCCCTCATCAGAGACCCAGTACTTC. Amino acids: CASSVEALAGGPSSETQYF.

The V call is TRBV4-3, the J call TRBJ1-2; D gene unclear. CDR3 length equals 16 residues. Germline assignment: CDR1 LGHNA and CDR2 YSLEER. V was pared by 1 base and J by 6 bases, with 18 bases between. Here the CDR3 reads CASSQVFFLGVDGYTF. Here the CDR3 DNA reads TGCGCCAGCAGCCAAGTCTTTTTTCTCGGGGTGGATGGCTACACCTTC.

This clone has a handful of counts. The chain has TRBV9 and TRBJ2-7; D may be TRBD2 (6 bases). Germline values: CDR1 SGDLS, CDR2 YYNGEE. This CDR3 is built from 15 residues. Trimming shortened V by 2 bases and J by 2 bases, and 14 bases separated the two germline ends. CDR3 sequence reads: CASSVSSGGPYEQYF. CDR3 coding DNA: TGTGCCAGCAGCGTGAGTAGCGGAGGACCCTACGAGCAGTACTTC.

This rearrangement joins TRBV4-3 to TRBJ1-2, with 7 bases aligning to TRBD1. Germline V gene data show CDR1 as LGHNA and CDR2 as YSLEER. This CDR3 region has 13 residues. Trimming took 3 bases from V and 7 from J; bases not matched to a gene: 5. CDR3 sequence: CASSQEQGFGYTF. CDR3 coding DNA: TGCGCCAGCAGCCAGGAACAGGGGTTTGGCTACACCTTC.

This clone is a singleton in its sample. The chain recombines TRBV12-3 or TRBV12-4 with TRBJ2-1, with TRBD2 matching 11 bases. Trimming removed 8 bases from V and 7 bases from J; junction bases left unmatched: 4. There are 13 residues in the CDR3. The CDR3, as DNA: TGTGCCAGCTTAGCGGGGGGGCGAAATGAGCAGTTCTTC. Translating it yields CASLAGGRNEQFF.

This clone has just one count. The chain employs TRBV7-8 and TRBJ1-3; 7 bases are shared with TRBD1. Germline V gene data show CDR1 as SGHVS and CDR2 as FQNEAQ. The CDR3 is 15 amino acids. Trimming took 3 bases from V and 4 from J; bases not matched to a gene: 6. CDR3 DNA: TGTGCCAGCAGCTTTGACAGGGTTGGCGGAAACACCATATATTTT. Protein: CASSFDRVGGNTIYF.

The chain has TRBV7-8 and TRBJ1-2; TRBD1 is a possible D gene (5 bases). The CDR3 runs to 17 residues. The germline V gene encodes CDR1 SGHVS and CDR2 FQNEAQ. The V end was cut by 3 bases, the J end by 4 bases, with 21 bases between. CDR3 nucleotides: TGTGCCAGCAGCTTTCTCCCTACGGGGGGAGGAACCTATGGCTACACCTTC. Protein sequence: CASSFLPTGGGTYGYTF. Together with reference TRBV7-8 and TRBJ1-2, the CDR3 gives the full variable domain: GAGVSQSPRYKVAKRGQDVALRCDPISGHVSLFWYQQALGQGPEFLTYFQNEAQLDKSGLPSDRFFAERPEGSVSTLKIQRTQQEDSAVYLCASSFLPTGGGTYGYTFGSGTRLTVV.